These T cell receptor beta chains were read from a single sample in a study of cytomegalovirus exposure and HLA in healthy donors. Measured with immunoSEQ multiplex PCR; TCRdb has only the in-frame clones, and not every one. Reported are 180,000 or so clones; the ten largest clones contain roughly 0.83%. Sample: PBMCs. The source of these receptors is a woman younger than 35 in good health and CMV-seropositive. The CDR3 runs from the conserved cysteine through the conserved F or W. The D gene is left open where the match is weak.

J | V | D | DNA | CDR3
TRBJ2-5 | TRBV30 | TRBD2 | TGTGCCTGGAGTGTAACTAGCGGGCGAGGGGAGACCCAGTACTTC | CAWSVTSGRGETQYF
TRBJ2-2 | TRBV25-1 | NA | TGTGCCAGCAACGGAGGGACAGTCACCGGGGAGCTGTTTTTT | CASNGGTVTGELFF
TRBJ1-2 | TRBV30 | NA | TGTGCCTGGAGGTTCAGGACAGCCTACACCTTC | CAWRFRTAYTF
TRBJ1-2 | TRBV6-1 | TRBD1 | TGTGCCAGCAAAGGACAGGGGAGCTATGGCTACACCTTC | CASKGQGSYGYTF
TRBJ2-7 | TRBV14 | TRBD1 | TGTGCCAGCAGCCATATGGACAGGGTTAGGGACGAGCAGTACTTC | CASSHMDRVRDEQYF
TRBJ1-1 | TRBV5-1 | NA | TGCGCCAGCAGCTTGGATGGAGCCATGGGAGCTTTCTTT | CASSLDGAMGAFF
TRBJ1-2 | TRBV2 | NA | TGTGCCAGCAGTGAGACCTCGGGACAATTCTATGGCTACACCTTC | CASSETSGQFYGYTF
TRBJ1-3 | TRBV11-3 | NA | TGTGCCAGCAGCTTAGACTCGTTCTCTGGAAACACCATATATTTT | CASSLDSFSGNTIYF
TRBJ2-7 | TRBV7-8 | TRBD2 | TGTGCCAGCAGCCTCGGACTAGCGGGGGGATACGAGCAGTACTTC | CASSLGLAGGYEQYF
TRBJ2-2 | TRBV5-1 | NA | TGCGCCAGCGGCTTGGAGTTGGCGGTCGGGGAGCTGTTTTTT | CASGLELAVGELFF
TRBJ2-7 | TRBV19 | NA | TGTGCCAGTACAGGCAAGAGCTCCTACGAGCAGTACTTC | CASTGKSSYEQYF
TRBJ2-5 | TRBV14 | TRBD2 | TGTGCCAGCAGCCCTCGGACTAGCCGCGGGGAGACCCAGTACTTC | CASSPRTSRGETQYF
TRBJ2-1 | TRBV14 | TRBD2 | TGTGCCAGCAGCCCCCTTAGAGGGACTAGCGGGGACGATGAGCAGTTCTTC | CASSPLRGTSGDDEQFF
TRBJ1-3 | TRBV18 | TRBD1 | TGTGCCAGCTCACCAAGGATAGGGACAGGGTTTGCTGGAAACACCATATATTTT | CASSPRIGTGFAGNTIYF
TRBJ1-4 | TRBV9 | TRBD1 | TGTGCCAGCAGCGTAGGACAGGGGGGGGGTGAAAAACTGTTTTTT | CASSVGQGGGEKLFF
TRBJ1-5 | TRBV9 | NA | TGTGCCAGCAGCGTCACAGGGAGCAATCAGCCCCAGCATTTT | CASSVTGSNQPQHF
TRBJ1-2 | TRBV29-1 | NA | TGCAGCGTTGAGTCCGGGACAAACTATGGCTACACCTTC | CSVESGTNYGYTF
TRBJ2-7 | TRBV6-5 | TRBD1 | TGTGCCAGCAGTTACTTCAGGGGGCCCAGCGAGCAGTACTTC | CASSYFRGPSEQYF
TRBJ1-2 | TRBV7-6 | TRBD1 | TGTGCCGGAAGGACAGGGGGCGATGACTATGGCTACACCTTC | CAGRTGGDDYGYTF
TRBJ2-4 | TRBV30 | NA | TGTGCCTGGAGTGTACTCCAGGGCATTCAGTACTTC | CAWSVLQGIQYF